This T cell receptor beta chain was found in a study of early stage breast cancer tumors (dated by TCRdb to about 2017). About the study as a whole: Of the approximately 15 invasive breast tumors, eleven to twelve were found to be estrogen receptor-positive, progesterone receptor-positive and HER2-negative. On average, each sample got around 10-fold read coverage. Most of the 12 ER+/PR+/HER2- tumors were invasive ductal carcinomas, while the other four were invasive lobular carcinomas. The samples as a whole yielded 2 million to 3 million detected templates, corresponding to 900,000 to 1,100,000 unique clonotypes.

The study profiled bulk TCR beta-chain repertoires in matched peripheral blood, tumor and adjacent normal breast tissue taken from approximately 15 patients with early-stage breast cancer. Before surgery, roughly 4.5-11 mL of whole blood was collected into EDTA tubes and then processed within 2 hours. Peripheral blood mononuclear cells were isolated by Ficoll-Paque centrifugation in SepMate-50 tubes. PBMCs were cryopreserved in aliquots of about 2 to 4.5 million cells in about 90% FBS with around 10% DMSO and kept in liquid nitrogen. The Qiagen AllPrep DNA/RNA Mini kit was used to extract genomic DNA. Each sample was amplified in two independent genomic DNA replicates, using approximately 0.5 ug for blood and roughly 1.5 ug for tumor or normal breast. Following the manufacturer's instructions, the ImmunoSeq Intro kit was used to carry out TCRB sequencing on genomic DNA. Multiplex PCR ran 30 to 40 cycles with proprietary primers and spike-in control sequences for absolute quantification. Single-end 150-bp reads were used to sequence an 87-bp fragment spanning the CDR3 and the flanking V and J genes. Each lane of an Illumina MiSeq running version 3.0 chemistry carried seven multiplexed samples, with two replicates apiece. Turning to the authors' computational methods: Raw data were processed by the vendor's proprietary pipeline, with both replicates merged into one result per sample. Productive rearrangements sharing the V-gene family, CDR3 amino acid sequence and J-gene segment were defined as clonotypes. Clonality was calculated as 1 minus the normalized Shannon entropy (Pielou evenness) of TCRB abundances. To estimate T cell density, the total number of templates was divided by the input cell count, which was inferred from how much DNA went in. Total repertoire diversity and clonality were estimated with Recon using default parameters. A clonotype counted as tumor-enriched if its abundance in tumor exceeded 0.1% and was at least 32-fold higher than its abundance in normal breast. This is the immuneACCESS table as TCRdb keeps it, with only in-frame sequences that have V and J called. A part of the clones is gone; compared with another copy, unresolved V genes explain less than half, and the rest is unexplained. The V and J calls and the clone size are those of that table, but D and trimming were determined from the DNA. The table for this sample lists approximately 19,000 clones; around 76% of them were counted only once. Jointly, the top ten make up around a quarter of the sample.

This clone appeared a single time. Its antigen remains undetermined. Base quality data are lacking; no much larger clone is found one base away. The V end gives up 8 bases and the J end 5 bases, leaving 16 bases in the junction not matched to a gene. Per the germline V gene, MRHNA is the CDR1 and SNTAGT is the CDR2. The CDR3 measures 16 amino acids from cysteine to phenylalanine. The entry retains the CDR3 DNA only, 48 bases that are in frame from base 1. The paper's findings and limits, for the study overall: Enriched TCRB sequences shared across patients were found to be mostly commonly generated sequences that were unlikely to play an important role in the tumor microenvironment. Greater similarity was observed between blood and normal breast repertoires than between blood and tumor repertoires, and tumor was distinguished from normal in about 90% of the 16 patients when each tissue was compared with blood. Because the cohort was small, analysis by tumor subtype was not possible. Compared with adjacent normal breast tissue, tumors had roughly 2.5-fold higher T cell density and higher clonality. Chain pairing and functional markers such as CD4, CD8 and FOXP3 were not captured by bulk genomic DNA sequencing of unsorted cells.

The sample consisted of blood. The sequence is built from TRBV6-4 and TRBJ1-2, and 8 junction bases match TRBD1. The source is a person in their sixties with breast cancer. The nucleotides read TGTGCCAGCTCCTCACATCCCGGGACAGGTGGATATGGCTACACCTTC. Its translation is CASSSHPGTGGYGYTF.